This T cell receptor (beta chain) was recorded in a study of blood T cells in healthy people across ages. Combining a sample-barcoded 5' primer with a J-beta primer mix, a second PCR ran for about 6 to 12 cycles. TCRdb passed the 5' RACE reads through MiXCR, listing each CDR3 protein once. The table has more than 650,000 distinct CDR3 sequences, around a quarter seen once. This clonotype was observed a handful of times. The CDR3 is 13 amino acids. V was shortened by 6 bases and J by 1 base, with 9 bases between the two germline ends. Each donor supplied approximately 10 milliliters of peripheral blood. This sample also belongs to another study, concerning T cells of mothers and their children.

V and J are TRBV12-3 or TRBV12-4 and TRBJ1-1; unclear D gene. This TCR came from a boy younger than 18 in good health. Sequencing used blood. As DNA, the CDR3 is TGTGCCAGCAGGACCTCCTGGAACACTGAAGCTTTCTTT. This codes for CASRTSWNTEAFF.